The 4 T cell receptor beta chains presented below share a single source sample, sequenced in a study of post-analysis software for immune sequencing data. Whole-study results and caveats: There were five or six TRBV segments more frequent in patients than controls, and TRBV5-6, TRBV5-1 and TRBV20-1 were among them.

Included in the TCR beta cDNA libraries were unique molecular identifiers. TCRdb ran MiXCR on the PCR reads and lists one entry per CDR3 protein. The top ten clones hold 1.7% of a sample with 500,000 to 600,000 distinct CDR3 sequences, about 40% of them seen once. These receptors have no identified antigens. Sequencing was carried out using blood. These receptors were collected from a girl aged 5 to 17 with multiple sclerosis.

Only a few counts were recorded for this clonotype. V is TRBV7-2 and J is TRBJ2-7; D might be TRBD1 or TRBD2, each matching 6 bases. Trimming removed 4 bases from V and 4 bases from J, with 20 bases in between. The CDR3 length is 16 residues. Germline V gene lookup returns CDR1 SGHTA and CDR2 FQGNSA. CDR3 amino acids: CASSSEMGGQGYEQYF. For the CDR3, the DNA is TGTGCCAGCAGCTCGGAGATGGGGGGCCAGGGTTACGAGCAGTACTTC.

The sample holds a few counts of this clonotype. The chain recombines TRBV4-1 with TRBJ2-7; TRBD1 aligns across 12 bases. The V and J ends lost 3 bases and 7 bases, in that order; junction bases with no gene match: 7. In germline, CDR1 is MGHRA, CDR2 YSYEKL. The CDR3 consists of 15 residues. The CDR3 spells CASSHPGQGAGEQYF. The CDR3 bases are TGCGCCAGCAGCCACCCGGGACAGGGGGCGGGTGAGCAGTACTTC.

This clonotype was counted between two and nine times. The chain combines TRBV5-1 with TRBJ1-1; 8 positions agree with TRBD1. V was pared by 0 bases and J by 5 bases, with 6 bases of the junction left unmatched. The germline CDR1 and CDR2 sequences are SGHRS and YFSETQ. The length of the CDR3 is 15 residues. CDR3 sequence (DNA): TGCGCCAGCAGCTTGGATGCACAGGGGGGTACTGAAGCTTTCTTT. Translation: CASSLDAQGGTEAFF.

The rearrangement joins TRBV7-9 to TRBJ2-1, with 8 bases matching TRBD2. The CDR3 has 15 residues. Germline assignment: CDR1 SEHNR and CDR2 FQNEAQ (reference sequence). J lost 13 bases, V lost 4 bases, and 15 bases had no gene match. CDR3 nucleotide sequence: TGTGCCAGCAGCTCCCTAACGGCAGCGGGAGACCCCCAGTTCTTC. Amino acid sequence: CASSSLTAAGDPQFF. The entire variable domain, with the rest obtained from reference TRBV7-9 and TRBJ2-1, is as follows: DTGVSQNPRHKITKRGQNVTFRCDPISEHNRLYWYRQTLGQGPEFLTYFQNEAQLEKSRLLSDRFSAERPKGSFSTLEIQRTEQGDSAMYLCASSSLTAAGDPQFFGPGTRLTVL.